The rows below give T cell receptor beta chains drawn from one sample of a study of blood T cell repertoires in COVID-19. The protocol was immunoSEQ multiplex PCR, while the TCRdb copy is restricted to in-frame clones and leaves out a portion. The data contain roughly 100,000 clones, approximately 84% of them singletons. Specimen: peripheral blood. The source is a human donor in a cohort sampled during active COVID-19. Each CDR3 is given with its conserved first and last residue. A D gene is named only where the DNA matches it firmly. Clone size is shown for a subset of rows, as once, few, many or a class of expanded clone.

>once|TRBJ2-1|NA|TRBV28
CASSWWGGQGEQFF
TGTGCCAGCAGTTGGTGGGGGGGCCAAGGTGAGCAGTTCTTC
>few|TRBJ1-1|NA|TRBV5-1
CASSAPPGNTEAFF
TGCGCCAGCAGCGCCCCTCCCGGGAACACTGAAGCTTTCTTT
>NA|TRBJ1-2|NA|TRBV9
CASSPADEISYGYTF
TGTGCCAGCAGCCCAGCGGACGAGATTAGTTATGGCTACACCTTC
>NA|TRBJ2-5|TRBD1|TRBV15
CATSTGQEETQYF
TGTGCCACCAGCACTGGACAGGAAGAGACCCAGTACTTC
>NA|TRBJ2-5|TRBD2|TRBV11-2
CASSPWTSGGSETQYF
TGTGCCAGCAGCCCCTGGACTAGCGGGGGGTCAGAGACCCAGTACTTC
>NA|TRBJ1-5|NA|TRBV2
CASRGDSNQPQHF
TGTGCCAGCAGGGGAGACAGCAATCAGCCCCAGCATTTT
>NA|TRBJ2-7|NA|TRBV5-1
CASSLEAISGYEQYF
TGCGCCAGCAGCTTGGAGGCGATTTCGGGCTACGAGCAGTACTTC
>NA|TRBJ2-7|NA|TRBV5-6
CASSFLGVTATSEQYF
TGTGCCAGCAGCTTCCTAGGGGTGACAGCCACTTCCGAGCAGTACTTC
>NA|TRBJ2-4|TRBD2|TRBV19
CASKTTSGRSNIQYF
TGTGCCAGTAAGACGACTAGCGGGAGGTCAAACATTCAGTACTTC
>NA|TRBJ1-2|TRBD1|TRBV5-4
CASSDGTGMYNGYTF
TGTGCCAGCAGCGACGGGACAGGGATGTATAATGGCTACACCTTC
>NA|TRBJ2-5|NA|TRBV27
CASSPTRGNGGTQYF
TGTGCCAGCAGCCCTACCAGGGGCAATGGGGGGACCCAGTACTTC
>NA|TRBJ1-5|NA|TRBV24-1
CATSETSEGNQPQHF
TGTGCCACCAGTGAAACTAGCGAGGGAAACCAGCCCCAGCATTTT
>NA|TRBJ2-1|NA|TRBV3-1/TRBV3-2
CASSQGETQFF
TGTGCCAGCAGCCAAGGAGAGACACAGTTCTTC
>NA|TRBJ2-3|TRBD2|TRBV27
CASSFLGAAGLAGGPTDTQYF
TGTGCCAGCAGTTTTTTAGGAGCAGCGGGACTAGCGGGGGGGCCGACAGATACGCAGTATTTT
>few|TRBJ2-7|NA|TRBV5-4
CASSEGEQWGTYEQYF
TGTGCCAGCAGCGAGGGGGAACAGTGGGGAACCTACGAGCAGTACTTC
>NA|TRBJ2-7|TRBD2|TRBV10-3
CAISEPGLAGSYEQYF
TGTGCCATCAGTGAGCCGGGACTAGCGGGGTCCTACGAGCAGTACTTC
>NA|TRBJ1-3|NA|TRBV28
CASSSDSGNTIYF
TGTGCCAGCAGTTCAGACTCTGGAAACACCATATATTTT
>NA|TRBJ2-2|TRBD1|TRBV6-5
CASSQTGGRTGELFF
TGTGCCAGCAGCCAGACAGGGGGCAGGACCGGGGAGCTGTTTTTT
>NA|TRBJ2-2|NA|TRBV19
CASTSSGGPGELFF
TGTGCCAGTACCTCCTCAGGGGGGCCCGGGGAGCTGTTTTTT
>few|TRBJ1-1|TRBD1|TRBV23-1
CASTSGGWDTEAFF
TGCGCCAGCACTTCAGGGGGCTGGGACACTGAAGCTTTCTTT
>NA|TRBJ2-5|TRBD1|TRBV7-9
CASRGTGAGETQYF
TGTGCCAGCAGGGGGACAGGGGCTGGGGAGACCCAGTACTTC
>once|TRBJ2-1|NA|TRBV2
CASRGNGVSNEQFF
TGTGCCAGCAGGGGAAACGGGGTGTCTAATGAGCAGTTCTTC
>NA|TRBJ2-7|TRBD2|TRBV11-2
CASSLDSRGLAASYYYEQYF
TGTGCCAGCAGCTTAGATTCCCGGGGACTAGCGGCCTCCTATTATTACGAGCAGTACTTC
>NA|TRBJ2-1|NA|TRBV27
CASSIRTSPSYNEQFF
TGTGCCAGCAGTATAAGGACAAGTCCCTCCTACAATGAGCAGTTCTTC
>NA|TRBJ2-2|NA|TRBV7-7
CASSFAGGELFF
TGTGCCAGCAGCTTTGCCGGCGGGGAGCTGTTTTTT
>NA|TRBJ1-5|NA|TRBV11-2
CASSEWGTERGNQPQHF
TGTGCCAGCAGCGAATGGGGGACTGAAAGGGGCAATCAGCCCCAGCATTTT
>NA|TRBJ1-1|NA|TRBV12-3/TRBV12-4
CASKARGTEAFF
TGTGCCAGCAAGGCACGCGGCACTGAAGCTTTCTTT
>NA|TRBJ2-1|TRBD2|TRBV5-1
CASSLAGSSYNEQFF
TGCGCCAGCAGCCTAGCGGGGAGCTCCTACAATGAGCAGTTCTTC